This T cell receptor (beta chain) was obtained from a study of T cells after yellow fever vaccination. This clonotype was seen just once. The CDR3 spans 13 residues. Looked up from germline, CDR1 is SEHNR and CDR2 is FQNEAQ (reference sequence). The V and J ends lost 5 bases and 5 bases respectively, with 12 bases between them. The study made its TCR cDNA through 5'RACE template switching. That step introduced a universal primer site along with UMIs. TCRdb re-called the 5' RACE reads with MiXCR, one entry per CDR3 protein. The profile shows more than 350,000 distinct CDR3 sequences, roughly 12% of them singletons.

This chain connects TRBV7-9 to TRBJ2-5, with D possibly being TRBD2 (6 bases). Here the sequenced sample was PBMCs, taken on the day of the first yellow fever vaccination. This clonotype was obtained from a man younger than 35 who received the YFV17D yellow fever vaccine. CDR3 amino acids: CASSPPAGETQYF. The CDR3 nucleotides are TGTGCCAGCAGCCCACCGGCGGGGGAGACCCAGTACTTC.